This T cell receptor beta chain came from a study of blood T cell repertoires in COVID-19. Per the authors' pipeline: Amplifying reference gene primers gave estimates of nucleated cell counts. Method: immunoSEQ multiplex PCR; TCRdb's copy keeps in-frame clones and lacks some. For V, J and clone size, that table is used; D and trimming come from the DNA. The sample has 190,000 or so clones, around nine tenths seen once. CDR1 SQVTM and CDR2 ANQGSEA come from the germline V gene. V lost 6 bases and J lost 3; bases outside the gene matches: 4. The CDR3 runs 15 residues. Concerning this clone: Additional DNA sequences in this sample encode the identical CDR3.

The TCR was taken from a man aged 60-69 years who had recovered from COVID-19. Sequencing was carried out using peripheral blood. V and J are TRBV29-1 and TRBJ2-3, with TRBD2 matching over 15 bases. CDR3 residues: CSVAGTSGGTDTQYF. CDR3 nucleotides: TGCAGCGTCGCCGGGACTAGCGGGGGGACAGATACGCAGTATTTT.